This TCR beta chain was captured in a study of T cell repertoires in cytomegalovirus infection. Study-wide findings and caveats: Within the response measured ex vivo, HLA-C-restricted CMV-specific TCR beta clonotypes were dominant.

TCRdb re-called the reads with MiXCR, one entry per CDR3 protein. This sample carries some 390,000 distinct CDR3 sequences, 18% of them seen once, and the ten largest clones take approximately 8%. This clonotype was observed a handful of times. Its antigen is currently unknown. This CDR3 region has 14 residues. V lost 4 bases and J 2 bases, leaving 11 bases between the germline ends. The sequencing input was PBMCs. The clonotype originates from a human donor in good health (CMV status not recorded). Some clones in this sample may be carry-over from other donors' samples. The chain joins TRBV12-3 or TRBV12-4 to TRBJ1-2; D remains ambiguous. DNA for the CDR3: TGTGCCAGCAGTTATCGGGGATTAAACTATGGCTACACCTTC. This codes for CASSYRGLNYGYTF.